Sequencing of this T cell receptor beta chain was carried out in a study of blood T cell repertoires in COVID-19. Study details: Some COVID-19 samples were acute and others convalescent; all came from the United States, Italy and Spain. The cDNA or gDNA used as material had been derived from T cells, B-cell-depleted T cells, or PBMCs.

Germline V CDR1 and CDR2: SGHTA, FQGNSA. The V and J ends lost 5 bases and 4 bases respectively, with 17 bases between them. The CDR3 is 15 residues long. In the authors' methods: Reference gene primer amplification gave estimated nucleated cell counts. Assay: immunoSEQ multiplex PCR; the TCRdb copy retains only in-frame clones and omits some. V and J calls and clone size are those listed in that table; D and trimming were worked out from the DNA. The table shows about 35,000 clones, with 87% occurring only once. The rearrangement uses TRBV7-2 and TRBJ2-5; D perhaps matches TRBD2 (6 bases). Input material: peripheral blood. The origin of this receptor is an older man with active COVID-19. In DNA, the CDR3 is TGTGCCAGCAGCCCCAACGGACGGGGAGGAGAGACCCAGTACTTC. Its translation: CASSPNGRGGETQYF.